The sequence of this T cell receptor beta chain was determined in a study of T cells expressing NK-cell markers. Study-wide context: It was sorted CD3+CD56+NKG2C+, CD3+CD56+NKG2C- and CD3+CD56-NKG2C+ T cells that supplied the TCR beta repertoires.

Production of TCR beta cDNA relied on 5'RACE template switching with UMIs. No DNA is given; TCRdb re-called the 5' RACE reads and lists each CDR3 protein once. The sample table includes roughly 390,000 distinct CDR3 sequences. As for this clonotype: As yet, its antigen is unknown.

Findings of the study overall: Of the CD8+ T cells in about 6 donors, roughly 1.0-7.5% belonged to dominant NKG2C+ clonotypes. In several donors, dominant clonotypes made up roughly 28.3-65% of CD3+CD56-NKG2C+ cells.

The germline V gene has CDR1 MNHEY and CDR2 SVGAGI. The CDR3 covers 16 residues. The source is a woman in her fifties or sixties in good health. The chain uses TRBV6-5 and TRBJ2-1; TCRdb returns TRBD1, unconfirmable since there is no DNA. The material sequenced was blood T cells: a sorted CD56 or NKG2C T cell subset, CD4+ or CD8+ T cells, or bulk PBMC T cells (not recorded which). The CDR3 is CASSYSGQSSYNEQFF.